The sample holds many counts of the clone carrying this T cell receptor beta chain. The target antigen is unknown. Germline V CDR1 and CDR2: SGHTS, YDEGEE. V was cut by 2 bases and J by 1 base, with 6 bases left in between. The CDR3 extends over 13 amino acids. Each CDR3 protein is one row after TCRdb ran MiXCR on the RACE reads. The repertoire consists of approximately 70,000 distinct CDR3 sequences, with roughly 9.2% occurring once and the leading ten covering 3% to 4%. This record comes from a study of human T cells and chemical hapten exposure. Study details: Patch testing was performed with 0.01% DPC on the upper back, with reading at 6 days. Study-wide points: Correlating positively with patch test score were the PT1 expanded TCR counts.

Indicated time point: patch test 1, 2 weeks after DPC sensitization. Treatment given: therapeutic diphenylcyclopropenone sensitization with weekly scalp DPC. Samples of blood were obtained prior to the application of each patch test. Someone pulled total RNA out of unfractionated whole blood. The chain uses TRBV5-8 and TRBJ1-1; D ambiguous. The sample here was whole blood, taken in connection with sensitization to the hapten diphenylcyclopropenone (DPC). This receptor was identified in a woman between 40 and 50 years old with alopecia areata. Some clones in this sample may be carry-over from other donors' samples. CDR3 amino acids: CASSFKPNTEAFF. The CDR3 region has the DNA TGTGCCAGCAGCTTTAAACCGAACACTGAAGCTTTCTTT.